This TCR beta chain was sequenced during a study of blood T cells in healthy people across ages. The sample holds a few counts of this clonotype. The antigen is not known. This CDR3 comprises 14 residues. With 2 bases clipped from V and 4 bases from J, the junction kept 1 base outside the gene matches. The second PCR ran 7 to 11 cycles with a sample-barcoded 5' primer and J-beta primers. A single record per CDR3 protein comes from TCRdb applying MiXCR to the 5' RACE reads. The profile shows about a million distinct CDR3 sequences, roughly 51% of them singletons. Whole-study findings and limits: With donor CMV status unknown, expanded clonotype changes were possibly confounded. Strong correlation linked observed beta diversity and percent naive T cells.

V gene TRBV12-3 or TRBV12-4 combines with J gene TRBJ1-4, with 7 bases aligning to TRBD1. This TCR was sampled from a woman aged 55-69 years in good health. The specimen sequenced was blood. The DNA for the CDR3 is TGTGCCAGCAGTTTAAACAGGGGTAATGAAAAACTGTTTTTT. It is translated as CASSLNRGNEKLFF.